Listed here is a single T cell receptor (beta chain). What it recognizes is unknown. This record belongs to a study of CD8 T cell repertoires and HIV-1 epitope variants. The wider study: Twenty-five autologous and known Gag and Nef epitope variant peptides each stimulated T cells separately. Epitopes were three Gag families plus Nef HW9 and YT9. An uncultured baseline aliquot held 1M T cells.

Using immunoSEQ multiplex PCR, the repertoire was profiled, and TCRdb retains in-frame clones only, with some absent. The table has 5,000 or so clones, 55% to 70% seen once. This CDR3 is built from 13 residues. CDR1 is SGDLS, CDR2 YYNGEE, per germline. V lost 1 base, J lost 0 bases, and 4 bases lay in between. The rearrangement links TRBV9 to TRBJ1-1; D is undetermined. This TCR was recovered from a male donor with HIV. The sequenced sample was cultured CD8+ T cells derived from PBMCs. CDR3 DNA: TGTGCCAGCAGCGTATATGTGAACACTGAAGCTTTCTTT. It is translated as CASSVYVNTEAFF.